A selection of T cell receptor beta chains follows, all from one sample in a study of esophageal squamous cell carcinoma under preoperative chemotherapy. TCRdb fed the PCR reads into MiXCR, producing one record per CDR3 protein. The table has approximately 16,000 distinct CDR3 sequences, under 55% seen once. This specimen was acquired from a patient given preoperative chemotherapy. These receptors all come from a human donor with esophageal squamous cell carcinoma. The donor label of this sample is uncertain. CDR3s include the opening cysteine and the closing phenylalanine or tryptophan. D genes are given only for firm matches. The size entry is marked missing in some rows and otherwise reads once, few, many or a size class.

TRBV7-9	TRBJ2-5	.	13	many	CASSPPSSETQYF	TGTGCCAGCAGCCCCCCCTCTTCAGAGACCCAGTACTTC
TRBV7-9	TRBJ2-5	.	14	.	CASSFVPLLETQYF	TGTGCCAGCAGCTTCGTTCCTCTCTTGGAGACCCAGTACTTC
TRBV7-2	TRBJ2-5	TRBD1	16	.	CASSLEARGLQETQYF	TGTGCCAGCAGCTTAGAGGCCAGGGGGCTTCAAGAGACCCAGTACTTC
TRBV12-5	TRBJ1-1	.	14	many	CASAPDGRNTEAFF	TGTGCTAGTGCCCCGGACGGACGGAACACTGAAGCTTTCTTT
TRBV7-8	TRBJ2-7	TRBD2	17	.	CASSSQLGLAASYEQYF	TGTGCCAGCAGCTCCCAATTGGGACTAGCGGCCTCCTACGAGCAGTACTTC
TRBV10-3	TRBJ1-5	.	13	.	CATGQNSNQPQHF	TGTGCCACCGGACAGAATAGCAATCAGCCCCAGCATTTT
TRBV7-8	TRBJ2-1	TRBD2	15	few	CASSLSSGSYNEQFF	TGTGCCAGCAGCTTATCCAGCGGGAGCTACAATGAGCAGTTCTTC
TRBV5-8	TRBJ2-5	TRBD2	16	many	CASSRDWAGVRETQYF	TGTGCCAGCAGCCGGGACTGGGCGGGAGTGAGAGAGACCCAGTACTTC
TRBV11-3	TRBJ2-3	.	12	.	CASSFVKDTQYF	TGTGCCAGCAGCTTTGTTAAAGATACGCAGTATTTT
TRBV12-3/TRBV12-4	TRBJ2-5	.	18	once	CASSLGPLGCGDKNTQYF	TGTGCCAGCAGTTTGGGGCCCCTCGGGTGCGGTGACAAAAACACTCAGTACTTC
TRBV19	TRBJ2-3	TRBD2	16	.	CASGGGGGSGTDTQYF	TGTGCCAGTGGGGGGGGGGGGGGTAGCGGGACGGATACCCAGTATTTC
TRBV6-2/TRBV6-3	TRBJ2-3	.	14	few	CASSQFFSTDTQYF	TGTGCCAGCTCTCAGTTTTTTAGCACAGATACGCAGTATTTT
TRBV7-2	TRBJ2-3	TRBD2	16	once	CSSGARGGGDQETQYF	TGTTCTAGCGGGGCACGAGGGGGCGGTGACCAAGAGACCCAGTATTTT
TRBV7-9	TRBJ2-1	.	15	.	CASSPRDRRNNEQFF	TGTGCCAGCAGCCCGCGGGACAGACGTAACAATGAGCAGTTCTTC
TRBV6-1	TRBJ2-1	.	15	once	CASSEAQDSGHEQFF	TGTGCCAGCAGTGAAGCTCAGGACAGCGGCCACGAGCAGTTCTTC
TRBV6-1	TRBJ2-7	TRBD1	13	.	CASSPTDRHEQYF	TGTGCCAGCAGCCCAACGGACAGGCACGAGCAGTACTTC
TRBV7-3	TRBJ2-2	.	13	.	CASSSDITGELFF	TGTGCCAGCAGCTCGGACATCACCGGGGAGCTGTTTTTT
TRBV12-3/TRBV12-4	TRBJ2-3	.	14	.	CASRRGRATDTQYF	TGTGCCAGCAGGAGGGGACGGGCCACAGACACGCAGTACTTT
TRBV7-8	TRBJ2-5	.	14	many	CASGLDYRGLEQYF	TGTGCCAGCGGCTTGGACTACAGGGGACTTGAGCAGTACTTC
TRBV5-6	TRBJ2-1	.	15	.	CASQQGIISYNEQFF	TGTGCCAGCCAGCAGGGGATTATTTCCTACAATGAGCAGTTCTTC
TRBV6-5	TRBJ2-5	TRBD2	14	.	CASSYVAGGGEQYF	TGTGCCAGCAGTTATGTGGCGGGGGGTGGAGAGCAGTACTTC
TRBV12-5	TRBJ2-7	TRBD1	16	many	CASGLGGTGGPYEQYF	TGTGCTAGTGGTTTGGGCGGGACAGGGGGTCCCTACGAGCAGTACTTC
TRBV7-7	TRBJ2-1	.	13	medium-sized	CASSLERNNEQFF	TGTGCCAGCAGCTTAGAACGTAACAATGAGCAGTTCTTC
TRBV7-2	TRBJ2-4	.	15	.	CASRQDGIDKNIQYF	TGTGCCAGCAGGCAGGACGGAATAGACAAAAACATCCAGTACTTC
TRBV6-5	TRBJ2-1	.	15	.	CASSYSPVRADEQFF	TGTGCCAGCAGTTACTCTCCAGTCCGGGCCGATGAGCAGTTCTTC
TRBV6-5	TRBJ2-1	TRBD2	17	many	CASSYGFTSGGYNEQFF	TGTGCCAGCAGTTACGGATTTACTAGCGGGGGCTACAATGAGCAGTTCTTC
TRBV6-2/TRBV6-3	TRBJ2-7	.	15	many	CASSYSNRGSYEQYF	TGTGCCAGCAGTTACTCGAATCGAGGGAGCTACGAGCAGTACTTC
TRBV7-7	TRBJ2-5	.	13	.	CASSFRGQETQYF	TGTGCTAGCAGCTTCAGAGGCCAAGAGACCCAGTACTTC
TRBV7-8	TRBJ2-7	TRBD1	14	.	CASIKTTGRNEQYF	TGTGCCAGCATCAAAACGACAGGGCGGAACGAGCAGTACTTC
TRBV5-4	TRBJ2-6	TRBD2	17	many	CASSLGQRGLGANVLTF	TGTGCCAGCAGCTTGGGACAGCGGGGGCTGGGGGCCAACGTCCTGACTTTC
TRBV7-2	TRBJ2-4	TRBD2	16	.	CASSTTGGGTHNIQYF	TGTGCCAGCAGTACGACCGGCGGGGGGACACACAACATTCAGTACTTC
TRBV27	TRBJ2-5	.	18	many	CASSLFPPTASNQETQYF	TGTGCCAGCAGTTTATTTCCCCCCACAGCGTCCAACCAAGAGACCCAGTACTTC
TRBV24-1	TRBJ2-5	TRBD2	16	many	CATSDPGLAGQETQYF	TGTGCCACCAGTGACCCCGGACTAGCGGGGCAAGAGACCCAGTACTTC
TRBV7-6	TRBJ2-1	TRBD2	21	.	CASSPRKGGGLAGSSHNEQFF	TGTGCCAGCAGCCCCCGGAAGGGAGGGGGACTAGCGGGTTCCTCCCACAATGAGCAGTTCTTC
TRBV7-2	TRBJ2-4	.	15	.	CAGGQGVIAKNIQYF	TGTGCCGGGGGGCAGGGCGTAATAGCCAAAAACATCCAGTACTTC
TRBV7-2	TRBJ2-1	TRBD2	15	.	CASSLAASGRNEQFF	TGTGCCAGCAGCTTGGCCGCTAGCGGGAGGAATGAGCAGTTCTTC
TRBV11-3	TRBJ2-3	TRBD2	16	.	CASSSRGTSGTDTQYF	TGTGCCAGCAGCTCTAGAGGGACTAGCGGGACAGATACGCAGTATTTT
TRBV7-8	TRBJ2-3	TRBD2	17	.	CASSGTSGREFTDTQYF	TGTGCCAGCAGCGGGACTAGCGGGAGGGAGTTCACAGATACGCAGTATTTT
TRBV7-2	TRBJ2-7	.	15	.	CASSLAWQGLYEQYF	TGTGCCAGCAGCTTAGCGTGGCAGGGACTCTACGAGCAGTACTTC
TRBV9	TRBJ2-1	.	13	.	CASSPGVIYEQFF	TGTGCCAGCAGCCCCGGGGTGATCTATGAGCAGTTCTTC
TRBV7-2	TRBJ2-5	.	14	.	CASSPGAAQETQYF	TGTGCCAGCAGCCCCGGCGCAGCTCAAGAGACCCAGTACTTC
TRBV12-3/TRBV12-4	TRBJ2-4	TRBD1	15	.	CASSSSGTGSDEQYF	TGTGCCAGCAGTTCATCCGGGACAGGGTCGGATGAGCAGTACTTC
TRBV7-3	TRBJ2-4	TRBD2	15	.	CASSLGRGGKDTQYF	TGTGCCAGCAGCTTAGGGCGCGGGGGGAAAGACACTCAGTACTTC
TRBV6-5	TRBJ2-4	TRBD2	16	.	CASRYSGGRAKNTQYF	TGTGCCAGCCGTTACTCGGGGGGGAGAGCCAAAAACACTCAGTACTTC
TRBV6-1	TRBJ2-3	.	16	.	CASSEVGRSKTDTQYF	TGTGCCAGCAGTGAAGTGGGACGTTCAAAAACAGATACGCAGTATTTT
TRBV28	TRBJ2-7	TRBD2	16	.	CASSLASGGLAYEQYF	TGTGCCAGCAGTTTAGCCAGCGGGGGCCTCGCCTACGAGCAGTACTTC
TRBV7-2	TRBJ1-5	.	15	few	CASSAGQGLNQPQHF	TGTGCCAGCAGCGCCGGTCAGGGACTTAATCAGCCCCAGCATTTT
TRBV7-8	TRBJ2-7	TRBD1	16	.	CASSLGGRGFSYEQYF	TGTGCCAGCAGCTTAGGAGGCAGGGGGTTCTCCTACGAGCAGTACTTC
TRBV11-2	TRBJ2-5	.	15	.	CASQSRRVDQETQYF	TGTGCCAGCCAATCCCGCAGGGTAGACCAAGAGACCCAGTACTTC
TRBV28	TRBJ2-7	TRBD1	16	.	CASSLGPGQDTYEQYF	TGTGCCAGCAGTTTAGGCCCGGGACAGGACACCTACGAGCAGTACTTC